Below are 5 T cell receptor beta chains sequenced from a single sample in a study of vaccination and CD4 T cells after COVID-19. Sequenced with the Oncomine TCR Beta short-read assay was DNA taken from cultured CD4+ T cells. TCRdb reprocessed the PCR reads with MiXCR, giving one entry per CDR3 protein. The table shows 25,000 or so distinct CDR3 sequences, with around 70% occurring only once. The treatment here: approximately 10-day PBMC culture with coronavirus spike peptide pools or control peptides (ViraFEST assay). For these TCRs, the target antigens are not known. This sample comprised CD4+ T cells from blood, cultured in vitro, obtained after SARS-CoV-2 vaccination. Receptors were obtained from a human donor who received a COVID-19 vaccine.

The rearrangement links TRBV10-1 to TRBJ2-5; 8 bases fit TRBD1. Germline CDR1 and CDR2: WNHNN and SYGVQD (reference sequence). V shed 3 bases, J shed 5 bases, and the junction held 2 bases outside the gene matches. This CDR3 has 13 residues. CDR3 protein: CASSEYRGETQYF. The DNA for the CDR3 is TGCGCCAGCAGTGAATACAGGGGGGAGACCCAGTACTTC.

The chain is built from TRBV7-6 and TRBJ1-6; no clear D gene. V was trimmed by 2 bases and J by 7 bases, leaving 12 bases between them. CDR3 length: 15 amino acids. In germline, CDR1 is SGHVS, CDR2 FNYEAQ. The DNA for the CDR3 is TGTGCCAGCAGCTTAAGCAGTCCCATCAATTCACCCCTCCACTTT. It translates to CASSLSSPINSPLHF. The variable domain in full, completed from reference TRBV7-6 and TRBJ1-6, reads GAGVSQSPRYKVTKRGQDVALRCDPISGHVSLYWYRQALGQGPEFLTYFNYEAQQDKSGLPNDRFSAERPEGSISTLTIQRTEQRDSAMYRCASSLSSPINSPLHFGNGTRLTVT.

The CDR3 is CASSPRTSGGHSSYEQYF. The CDR3 DNA sequence: TGCGCCAGCAGCCCTAGGACTAGCGGGGGCCATAGCTCCTACGAGCAGTACTTC. V usage is TRBV5-1 and J usage is TRBJ2-7; 13 bases line up with TRBD2. The V segment lost 4 bases and the J segment 0 bases; nucleotides outside the gene matches: 10. The length of the CDR3 is 18 residues. Looked up from germline, CDR1 is SGHRS and CDR2 is YFSETQ. Based on the CDR3 plus reference TRBV5-1 and TRBJ2-7, the full variable domain is KAGVTQTPRYLIKTRGQQVTLSCSPISGHRSVSWYQQTPGQGLQFLFEYFSETQRNKGNFPGRFSGRQFSNSRSEMNVSTLELGDSALYLCASSPRTSGGHSSYEQYFGPGTRLTVT.

CDR3 residues: CASSITREYNYGYTF. The CDR3, as DNA: TGTGCCAGTAGTATAACCAGGGAATATAACTATGGCTACACCTTC. The V call is TRBV19, the J call TRBJ1-2, with D perhaps TRBD1 (5 bases). CDR3 size: 15 residues. Germline assignment: CDR1 LNHDA and CDR2 SQIVND (reference sequence). The germline V and J ends were trimmed by 2 bases and 1 base, with 11 bases remaining between them.

The rearrangement uses TRBV2 and TRBJ2-5, with D hard to call. Trimming pared 1 base from V and 4 bases from J, leaving 7 bases between. The germline V gene has CDR1 SNHLY and CDR2 FYNNEI. The CDR3 is made up of 13 amino acids. The CDR3 spells CASSEESGETQYF. CDR3 nucleotide sequence: TGTGCCAGCAGTGAAGAGTCCGGAGAGACCCAGTACTTC.